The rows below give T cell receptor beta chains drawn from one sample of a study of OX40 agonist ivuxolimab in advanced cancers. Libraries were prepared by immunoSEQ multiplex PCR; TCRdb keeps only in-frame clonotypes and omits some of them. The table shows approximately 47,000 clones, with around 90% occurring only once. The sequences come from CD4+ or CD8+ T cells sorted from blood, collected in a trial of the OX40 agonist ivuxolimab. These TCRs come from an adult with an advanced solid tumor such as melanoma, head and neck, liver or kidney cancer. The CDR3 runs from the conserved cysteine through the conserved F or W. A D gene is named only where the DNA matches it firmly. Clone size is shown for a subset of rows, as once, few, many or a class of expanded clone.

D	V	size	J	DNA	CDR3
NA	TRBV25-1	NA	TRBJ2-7	TGTGCCAGCGGACCCCCCTGGGGCAGTGAGGCATCCGAGCAGTACTTC	CASGPPWGSEASEQYF
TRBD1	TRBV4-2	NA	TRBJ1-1	TGTGCCAGCAGCCAAGCCCTTCAGGGGGAGAACACTGAAGCTTTCTTT	CASSQALQGENTEAFF
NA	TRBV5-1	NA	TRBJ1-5	TGCGCCAGCAGCTTGGGAACAGCGGATCAGCCCCAGCATTTT	CASSLGTADQPQHF
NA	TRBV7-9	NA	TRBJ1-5	TGTGCCAGCAGCGTACAGGCTGGGCCCCAGCATTTT	CASSVQAGPQHF
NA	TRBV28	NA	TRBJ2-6	TGTGCCAGCTTTCACGGGGCCAACTCTGGGGCCAACGTCCTGACTTTC	CASFHGANSGANVLTF
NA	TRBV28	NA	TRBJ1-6	TGTGCCAGCAGGTACAGGGATTTAGTCTCACCCCTCCACTTT	CASRYRDLVSPLHF
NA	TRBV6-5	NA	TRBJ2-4	TGTGCCAGCAGTGAAGAAAGGATTAAGTACTTC	CASSEERIKYF
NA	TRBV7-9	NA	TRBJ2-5	TGTGCCAGCAGCTTCGGGGCGGGACAAGAGACCCAGTACTTC	CASSFGAGQETQYF
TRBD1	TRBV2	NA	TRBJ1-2	TGTGCCAGTCAGACAGGGGGTCTAGAATATGGCTACACCTTC	CASQTGGLEYGYTF
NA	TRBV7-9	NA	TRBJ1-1	TGTGCCAGCAGCTTTAGCCCCCGGCCGGCTGAAGCTTTCTTT	CASSFSPRPAEAFF
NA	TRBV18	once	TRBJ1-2	TGTGCCAGCTCACCACGCGCATCCTTAGGAGGCTACACCTTC	CASSPRASLGGYTF
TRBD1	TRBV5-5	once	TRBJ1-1	TGTGCCAGCAGCTTACAGGGGACTAGGGAAGCTTTCTTT	CASSLQGTREAFF
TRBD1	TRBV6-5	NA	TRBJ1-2	TGTGCCAGCAGTCAGCGTGGACAGGCTAACTATGGCTACACCTTC	CASSQRGQANYGYTF
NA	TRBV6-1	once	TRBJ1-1	TGTGCCAGCAAACGGGGGGAAGCTTTCTTT	CASKRGEAFF
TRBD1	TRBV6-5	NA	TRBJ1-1	TGTGCCAGCAGTTACTCACGACAGGGGCAAGCTTTCTTT	CASSYSRQGQAFF
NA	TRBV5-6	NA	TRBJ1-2	TGTGCCAGCAGCTTGGGGGTAGGGAAGGGATATGGCTACACCTTC	CASSLGVGKGYGYTF
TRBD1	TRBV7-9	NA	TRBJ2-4	TGTGCCAGCAGCCCCGGGACAGGGGTGGACAAAAACATTCAGTACTTC	CASSPGTGVDKNIQYF
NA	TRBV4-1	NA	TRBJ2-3	TGCGCCAGCAGCAAATCTACGTGGACAATCGGATCTAGCACAGATACGCAGTATTTT	CASSKSTWTIGSSTDTQYF
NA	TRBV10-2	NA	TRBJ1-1	TGCGCCAGCAGTGAGACAAGGGGCAACACTGAAGCTTTCTTT	CASSETRGNTEAFF
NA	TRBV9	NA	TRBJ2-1	TGTGCCAGCAGCGTAAATAATGGGGACCTGCAGTTCTTC	CASSVNNGDLQFF
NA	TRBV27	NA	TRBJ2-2	TGTGCCAGCAATGTTGAGGGATTTAGAGGGCAGACAAACACCGGGGAGCTGTTTTTT	CASNVEGFRGQTNTGELFF
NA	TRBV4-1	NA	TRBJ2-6	TGCGCCAGCAGCCCCCGGTTCTCTGGGGCCAACGTCCTGACTTTC	CASSPRFSGANVLTF
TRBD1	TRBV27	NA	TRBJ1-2	TGTGCCAGCAGTTTGATGACAGGGGGCGGATATGGCTACACCTTC	CASSLMTGGGYGYTF
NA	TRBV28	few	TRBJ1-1	TGTGCCAGCAGTTTCTTACAGGGATTAACTGAAGCTTTCTTT	CASSFLQGLTEAFF
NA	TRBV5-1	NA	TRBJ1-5	TGCGCCAGCAGCTTAGAGGGTGGAAATCAGCCCCAGCATTTT	CASSLEGGNQPQHF
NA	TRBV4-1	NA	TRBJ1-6	TGCGCCAGCAGCGTAGCAATACAGGACTATAATTCACCCCTCCACTTT	CASSVAIQDYNSPLHF
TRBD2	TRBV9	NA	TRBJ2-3	TGTGCCAGCAGCGCTACTAGCGGGGGGGTGGATACGCAGTATTTT	CASSATSGGVDTQYF
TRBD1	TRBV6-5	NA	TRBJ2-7	TGTGCCAGCACCCCGGACAGGGACTACGAGCAGTACTTC	CASTPDRDYEQYF
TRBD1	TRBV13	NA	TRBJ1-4	TGTGCCAGCAGCTTACTGACGGACAGGAATGAAAAACTGTTTTTT	CASSLLTDRNEKLFF
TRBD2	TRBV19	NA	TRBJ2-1	TGTGCCAGTAAAGGCCGGATAGCGGGGGATTCCTCCTACAATGAGCAGTTCTTC	CASKGRIAGDSSYNEQFF
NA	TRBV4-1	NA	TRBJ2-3	TGCGCCAGCAGCCAAGAAGGAAATACGCAGTATTTT	CASSQEGNTQYF
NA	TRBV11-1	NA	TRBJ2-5	TGTGCCAGCAGCCCAAGGGAAAGTCTGAGGACCCAGTACTTC	CASSPRESLRTQYF
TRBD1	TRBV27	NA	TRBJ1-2	TGTGCCAGCAGTTCCGGACAGGGGAGGTACACCTTC	CASSSGQGRYTF
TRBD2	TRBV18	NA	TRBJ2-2	TGTGCCAGCTCACCCGATCGGGGGGCGAACACCGGGGAGCTGTTTTTT	CASSPDRGANTGELFF
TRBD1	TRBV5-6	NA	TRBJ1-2	TGTGCCAGCACCCAGGACAGGGATAGGGGCTACACCTTC	CASTQDRDRGYTF
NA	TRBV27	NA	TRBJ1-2	TGTGCCAGCAAAATGGAAGGGAACTATGGCTACACCTTC	CASKMEGNYGYTF
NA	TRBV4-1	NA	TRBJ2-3	TGCGCCAGCAGCCAAGACGACAGCCCCACAGATACGCAGTATTTT	CASSQDDSPTDTQYF
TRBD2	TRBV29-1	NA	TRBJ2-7	TGCAGCGTCTCAGGAGGACTAGCGGGAACCTACGAGCAGTACTTC	CSVSGGLAGTYEQYF
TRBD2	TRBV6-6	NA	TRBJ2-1	TGTGCCAGCAGTTATCCGGGACTAGCGACCTACAATGAGCAGTTCTTC	CASSYPGLATYNEQFF
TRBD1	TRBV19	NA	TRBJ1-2	TGTGCCACCCAAGACAGGGGGGGCCATGGCTACACCTTC	CATQDRGGHGYTF
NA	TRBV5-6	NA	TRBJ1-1	TGTGCCAGCAGCTTGGAACGGACCATGAACACTGAAGCTTTCTTT	CASSLERTMNTEAFF
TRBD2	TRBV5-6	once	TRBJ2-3	TGTGCCAGCAGCTTGGGTTTCGGTAGCGGGGGGGACACAGATACGCAGTATTTT	CASSLGFGSGGDTDTQYF
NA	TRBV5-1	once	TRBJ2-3	TGCGCCAGCAGCACACTAGATAATCCAGATACGCAGTATTTT	CASSTLDNPDTQYF
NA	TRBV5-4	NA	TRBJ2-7	TGTGCCAGCAGCTTCACAGGTGGTACCTACGAGCAGTACTTC	CASSFTGGTYEQYF
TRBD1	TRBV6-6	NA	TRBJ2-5	TGTGCCAGCAGTTACGACAGGGGGCGCGGAGAGACCCAGTACTTC	CASSYDRGRGETQYF
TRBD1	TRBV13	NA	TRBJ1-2	TGTGCCAGCAGCTCACGACAGGGGGATTATGGCTACACCTTC	CASSSRQGDYGYTF
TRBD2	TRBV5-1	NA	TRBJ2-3	TGCGCCAGCAGCATTCGGGGAAGCGGGGGATACTCTAGCACAGATACGCAGTATTTT	CASSIRGSGGYSSTDTQYF
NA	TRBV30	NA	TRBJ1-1	TGTGCCTGGAGCCCTGGACTTAATTCTGAAGCTTTCTTT	CAWSPGLNSEAFF
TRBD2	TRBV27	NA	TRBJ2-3	TGTGCCAGCAGTTCCCGACTAGCGGGGGGGGCAGATACGCAGTATTTT	CASSSRLAGGADTQYF
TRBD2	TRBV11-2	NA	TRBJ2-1	TGTGCCAGCAGCTTAGATGAGGTAGCGGGGGGGCTTGAGAATGAGCAGTTCTTC	CASSLDEVAGGLENEQFF
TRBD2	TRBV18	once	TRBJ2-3	TGTGCCAGCTCACCACCGGGACTACCTTCTTCAGATACGCAGTATTTT	CASSPPGLPSSDTQYF
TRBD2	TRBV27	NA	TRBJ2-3	TGTGCCAGCAGTGTCGGGCTAGCGGGGGGGACAGATACGCAGTATTTT	CASSVGLAGGTDTQYF
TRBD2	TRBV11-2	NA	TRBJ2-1	TGTGCCAGCAGCTGGAGCGGGGGGGCCGTCGATGAGCAGTTCTTC	CASSWSGGAVDEQFF
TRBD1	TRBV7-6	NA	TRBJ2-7	TGTGCCAGCAGCTTAGAACAGGGGTACGAGCAGTACTTC	CASSLEQGYEQYF